Listed here are 16 T cell receptor beta chains from one sample, sequenced in a study of cytomegalovirus exposure and HLA in healthy donors listed by TCRdb under 2017. Library preparation used the immunoSEQ multiplex PCR assay. For the multiplex PCR, a mixture combining 60 forward primers for TCR Vbeta segments and 13 reverse primers for TCR Jbeta segments was used. Entries here come from immuneACCESS through TCRdb and include only in-frame sequences with V and J called. Some clones fail to appear in such tables; in the studies checked, an unresolved V gene covers under half of the shortfall, and the cause of the remainder is unknown. This sample lists 200,000 to 250,000 clones; 77% were detected once. Roughly 2.6% of the sample belongs to the ten largest clones. The sequencing input was PBMCs. The receptors shown here come from a woman aged 55-69 years in good health and CMV-seropositive.

The chain joins TRBV6-5 to TRBJ1-5; 8 nucleotides align to TRBD1. CDR3 length equals 15 residues. Germline values: CDR1 MNHEY, CDR2 SVGAGI. J was trimmed by 4 bases and V by 6 bases; bases with no gene match: 8. CDR3 in amino acids: CASRPGTGPNQPQHF. CDR3 DNA: TGTGCCAGCAGACCCGGGACAGGACCGAATCAGCCCCAGCATTTT.

The sample holds one count of this clone. The chain carries TRBV7-3 and TRBJ2-1; TRBD2 aligns across 14 bases. Germline CDR1 SGHTA, CDR2 FQGTGA. This CDR3 has 15 amino acids. V gave up 5 bases and J gave up 7 bases; unmatched junction bases: 4. This chain's CDR3 is CASSRTSGGWNEQFF. The CDR3 DNA reads as TGTGCCAGCAGCCGGACTAGCGGGGGGTGGAATGAGCAGTTCTTC.

The chain combines TRBV11-3 with TRBJ2-2; 10 bases agree with TRBD2. The CDR3 has 16 amino acids. The V gene end was trimmed by 5 bases and the J gene end by 5 bases; junction bases not matched to a gene: 8. CDR1 is SGHNT, CDR2 YENEEA, per germline. The CDR3 DNA reads as TGTGCCAGCAGCGAGGGGAGGACTAGCGGTACCGGGGAGCTGTTTTTT. Translated: CASSEGRTSGTGELFF.

A few counts support this clone. This sequence joins TRBV27 and TRBJ2-2, with D possibly being TRBD2 (6 bases). Trimming took 4 bases from V and 5 from J, leaving 14 bases between them. Germline loops: CDR1 MNHEY, CDR2 SMNVEV (reference sequence). The CDR3 has 15 residues. CDR3 bases: TGTGCCAGCAGTTCGAACAGCGGGCGTACCGGGGAGCTGTTTTTT. It yields the protein CASSSNSGRTGELFF.

The chain has TRBV7-8 and TRBJ1-2; 10 bases agree with TRBD1. Trimming cost V 6 bases and J 2 bases; bases outside gene matches: 3. Germline V gene sequence: CDR1 SGHVS, CDR2 FQNEAQ. The CDR3 is made up of 14 amino acids. The CDR3, as DNA: TGTGCCAGCAGTCCGGGACAGGGGAACTATGGCTACACCTTC. It is translated as CASSPGQGNYGYTF. The full variable domain, rest sourced from reference TRBV7-8 and TRBJ1-2, is GAGVSQSPRYKVAKRGQDVALRCDPISGHVSLFWYQQALGQGPEFLTYFQNEAQLDKSGLPSDRFFAERPEGSVSTLKIQRTQQEDSAVYLCASSPGQGNYGYTFGSGTRLTVV.

This sequence joins TRBV23-1 and TRBJ1-5, with D possibly matching TRBD1 (6 bases). TRBV23-1 carries the ORF label, with uncertain function. The CDR3 contains 16 residues. V shed 6 bases and J shed 0 bases, with 15 bases lying between them. The CDR3 nucleotides are TGCGCCAGCAGCCGCAATGGACAGTATAGCAATCAGCCCCAGCATTTT. Its translation: CASSRNGQYSNQPQHF.

The V and J genes are TRBV7-2 and TRBJ1-1, with TRBD1 matching over 9 bases. With V trimmed by 8 bases and J by 5 bases, 9 bases remained unmatched. Germline V gene sequence: CDR1 SGHTA, CDR2 FQGNSA. The CDR3 covers 14 residues. DNA for the CDR3: TGTGCCAGCTTTTTGACAGGGGGGAAAACTGAAGCTTTCTTT. It translates to CASFLTGGKTEAFF.

A note on this clone: A read error may produce the germline difference seen at one junction end. The chain uses TRBV7-9 and TRBJ1-3; D ambiguous. CDR1 SEHNR and CDR2 FQNEAQ come from the germline V gene (reference sequence). The CDR3 runs 16 residues. CDR3: CSSSSIGGTRENTIYF. Written as DNA, the CDR3 is TGTTCCAGCAGCTCGATCGGAGGCACCCGGGAAAACACCATATATTTT.

The chain couples TRBV6-5 to TRBJ2-2; TRBD1 agrees at 10 bases. Germline V CDR1 and CDR2: MNHEY, SVGAGI. V gave up 4 bases and J gave up 5 bases; unmatched junction bases: 1. This CDR3 spans 14 amino acids. The CDR3 reads CASSLGQGTGELFF. The DNA of the CDR3 is TGTGCCAGCAGTTTGGGACAGGGGACCGGGGAGCTGTTTTTT.

The chain employs TRBV7-2 and TRBJ2-2, with 10 positions matching TRBD1. This CDR3 has 15 amino acids. V was clipped by 7 bases and J by 6 bases; unmatched bases: 8. The germline gives CDR1 SGHTA, CDR2 FQGNSA. CDR3 DNA sequence: TGTGCCAGCAACCCAACCGGGACAGGGGCCGGGGAGCTGTTTTTT. The encoded protein is CASNPTGTGAGELFF.

The rearrangement joins TRBV6-1 to TRBJ2-3, with TRBD1 as a possible D gene (6 bases). The CDR3 has 14 residues. V shed 2 bases and J shed 7 bases, with 13 bases lying between them. Germline V gene lookup returns CDR1 MNHNS and CDR2 SASEGT. The CDR3 bases are TGTGCCAGCAGTGAAATGGGGGCGCTATATACGCAGTATTTT. Its protein is CASSEMGALYTQYF.

This chain joins TRBV4-2 and TRBJ2-1; 7 bases fit TRBD1. Germline lookup yields CDR1 LGHNA and CDR2 YNFKEQ. J lost 0 bases, V lost 3 bases, and 2 bases had no gene match. This CDR3 has 15 residues. CDR3 amino acids: CASSHGTVSYNEQFF. The DNA of the CDR3 is TGTGCCAGCAGCCATGGGACAGTCTCCTACAATGAGCAGTTCTTC.

The V and J genes are TRBV7-2 and TRBJ2-5; 9 bases agree with TRBD1. Trimming at V came to 6 bases and at J to 5 bases, leaving 10 bases not matched to a gene. Germline assignment: CDR1 SGHTA and CDR2 FQGNSA. The CDR3 runs to 15 residues. The CDR3, as DNA: TGTGCCAGCAGTTTCGGGACAGGGTCAGGGGAGACCCAGTACTTC. This encodes CASSFGTGSGETQYF.

Note on this clone: The junction departs from germline at one end; a sequencing error may be responsible. This chain links TRBV2 with TRBJ2-7, with D possibly matching TRBD1 (6 bases). The CDR3 runs to 11 residues. In germline, CDR1 is SNHLY, CDR2 FYNNEI. The CDR3 DNA reads TGTGCCAGCAGCGTCCGGGACACAATTTTTTTC. It codes for CASSVRDTIFF.

A single count supports this clone. This sequence joins TRBV6-1 and TRBJ2-7, with 8 bases that match TRBD1. V shed 5 bases and J 0 bases; nucleotides not matched to a gene: 6. Germline V gene lookup returns CDR1 MNHNS and CDR2 SASEGT. The CDR3 has 15 amino acids. CDR3 region: CASSSGQGSSYEQYF. For the CDR3, the DNA is TGTGCCAGCAGTTCCGGACAGGGCAGCTCCTACGAGCAGTACTTC.

CDR3 protein: CASSSTTGSTAEQYF. The CDR3, as DNA: TGCGCCAGCAGCTCAACGACAGGGTCGACAGCGGAGCAGTACTTC. The chain links TRBV5-1 to TRBJ2-7; TRBD1 aligns across 7 bases. The CDR3 is 15 amino acids. Per the germline V gene, CDR1 is SGHRS and CDR2 is YFSETQ. Trimming removed 3 bases from V and 7 bases from J; junction bases left unmatched: 13.